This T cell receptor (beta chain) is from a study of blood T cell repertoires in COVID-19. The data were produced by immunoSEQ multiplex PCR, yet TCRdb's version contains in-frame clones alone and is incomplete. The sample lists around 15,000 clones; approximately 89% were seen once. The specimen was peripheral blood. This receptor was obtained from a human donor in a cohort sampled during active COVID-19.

The CDR3 protein is CASSQEPGTYEQYF. The CDR3 nucleotides read TGCGCCAGCAGCCAAGAACCGGGGACCTACGAGCAGTACTTC. J is TRBJ2-7 and V is TRBV4-1, with a tentative D call TRBD2 (5 bases). CDR3 length: 14 amino acids. Trimming removed 0 bases from V and 2 bases from J, with 8 bases in between. Germline CDR1 is MGHRA and CDR2 is YSYEKL.